The 27 T cell receptor beta chains listed next were all sequenced from one sample in a study of T cell changes during pregnancy in multiple sclerosis (dated by TCRdb to between 2017 and 2020). The method was the immunoSEQ multiplex PCR assay. TCRdb obtained this table from immuneACCESS and retained in-frame rearrangements with V and J assigned. These tables miss some clones; where compared with another copy, unresolved V genes account for less than half of the shortfall, and the remainder is unexplained. This sample holds over 30,000 clones; 91% were observed only once. Of the sample, under 5% is held by the ten largest clones. Sequenced here: CD8+ T cells from peripheral blood mononuclear cells, sampled in the second trimester of pregnancy. These receptors all come from a female donor in good health, enrolled as a control in a pregnancy study.

The chain is built from TRBV7-9 and TRBJ2-7; weak D call: TRBD2 (5 bases). The germline V gene encodes CDR1 SEHNR and CDR2 FQNEAQ (reference sequence). Trimming shortened V by 5 bases and J by 7 bases, and 12 bases separated the two germline ends. There are 12 residues in the CDR3. CDR3 coding DNA: TGTGCCAGCAGCCGAGGGTTGAGGGAGCAGTACTTC. Encoded protein: CASSRGLREQYF.

The chain links TRBV4-2 to TRBJ2-7; TRBD1 is a possible D gene (6 bases). This CDR3 comprises 15 residues. Per the germline V gene, CDR1 is LGHNA and CDR2 is YNFKEQ. V was pared by 1 base and J by 0 bases, with 10 bases between. Here the CDR3 DNA reads TGTGCCAGCAGCCAAGGAACAGGGAGCTCCTACGAGCAGTACTTC. This gives the protein CASSQGTGSSYEQYF.

V gene TRBV4-3 combines with J gene TRBJ2-2; D uncertain. Trimming took 1 base from V and 1 from J, leaving 7 bases between them. CDR3 length: 15 residues. Germline loops: CDR1 LGHNA, CDR2 YSLEER. The CDR3 DNA follows: TGCGCCAGCAGCCAAGCCCCAGGGAACACCGGGGAGCTGTTTTTT. The encoded protein is CASSQAPGNTGELFF.

This rearrangement joins TRBV18 to TRBJ2-1, with TRBD1 identical over 8 bases. The CDR3 is made up of 15 amino acids. V was clipped by 3 bases and J by 4 bases; unmatched bases: 5. Germline V gene data show CDR1 as KGHSH and CDR2 as LQKENI. The CDR3 spells CASSPPGQEYNEQFF. The CDR3 coding sequence is TGTGCCAGCTCACCGCCGGGACAGGAGTACAATGAGCAGTTCTTC.

This chain links TRBV7-9 with TRBJ2-3, with D possibly being TRBD2 (6 bases). Germline CDR1 SEHNR, CDR2 FQNEAQ (reference sequence). Trimming took off 5 bases at V and 0 bases at J, with 15 bases between the two ends. The CDR3 is made up of 16 amino acids. CDR3 sequence reads: CASSLGGAPSTDTQYF. The CDR3 DNA reads as TGTGCCAGCAGCCTCGGGGGAGCTCCTAGCACAGATACGCAGTATTTT.

The chain has TRBV2 and TRBJ1-2; TRBD1 matches at 10 bases. V was clipped by 4 bases and J by 6 bases; unmatched bases: 11. Germline CDR1 is SNHLY and CDR2 is FYNNEI. CDR3 length equals 16 residues. The CDR3 spells CASSGGDRGFSDGYTF. For the CDR3, the DNA is TGTGCCAGCAGTGGGGGGGACAGGGGCTTCTCCGATGGCTACACCTTC.

The chain uses TRBV7-2 and TRBJ1-2; D perhaps matches TRBD1 (5 bases). The CDR3 length is 15 residues. V was shortened by 3 bases and J by 0 bases, with 11 bases between the two germline ends. Germline values: CDR1 SGHTA, CDR2 FQGNSA. This CDR3 reads CASSLEGVPNYGYTF. CDR3 bases: TGTGCCAGCAGCTTGGAAGGGGTTCCTAACTATGGCTACACCTTC.

V gene TRBV4-2 combines with J gene TRBJ2-1; TRBD2 might be the D (7 bases). Germline CDR1 is LGHNA and CDR2 is YNFKEQ. V dropped 0 bases and J dropped 4 bases, with 13 bases sitting between them. The CDR3 extends over 16 amino acids. The CDR3, as DNA: TGTGCCAGCAGCCAAGATGTAGGGGGGGTTTACAATGAGCAGTTCTTC. This translates into CASSQDVGGVYNEQFF.

The chain recombines TRBV28 with TRBJ1-4; 8 positions agree with TRBD1. The CDR3 is 16 amino acids. J gave up 2 bases and V 3 bases, and 5 bases lay outside the gene matches. CDR1 and CDR2 (germline): MDHEN, SYDVKM. The CDR3 protein is CASSFAQGATNEKLFF. In nucleotides, the CDR3 is TGTGCCAGCAGTTTTGCCCAGGGGGCGACTAATGAAAAACTGTTTTTT.

The chain uses TRBV5-5 and TRBJ2-7, with D possibly matching TRBD2 (6 bases). Per germline, CDR1 SGHKS and CDR2 YYEKEE (reference sequence). The CDR3 is 14 amino acids. Trimming cost V 4 bases and J 2 bases, with 13 bases left between them. The CDR3 here is CASSPAWGAYEQYF. The CDR3 DNA is TGTGCCAGCAGCCCGGCTTGGGGGGCCTACGAGCAGTACTTC.

The chain recombines TRBV5-1 with TRBJ1-1; D is uncertain. Per the germline V gene, CDR1 is SGHRS and CDR2 is YFSETQ. Trimming took off 4 bases at V and 5 bases at J, with 18 bases between the two ends. The CDR3 extends over 15 amino acids. The CDR3 bases are TGCGCCAGCAGCCCGGAGGAGGGTAGGAAAACTGAAGCTTTCTTT. Protein product: CASSPEEGRKTEAFF.

The chain recombines TRBV4-3 with TRBJ2-6; 8 positions agree with TRBD1. There are 18 residues in the CDR3. Germline lookup yields CDR1 LGHNA and CDR2 YSLEER. With V trimmed by 4 bases and J by 0 bases, 8 bases remained unmatched. CDR3 sequence reads: CASSLKAGGISGANVLTF. In nucleotides, the CDR3 is TGCGCCAGCAGCCTAAAGGCAGGGGGCATCTCTGGGGCCAACGTCCTGACTTTC.

The chain is built from TRBV27 and TRBJ1-1; D not certain. Trimming took off 2 bases at V and 1 base at J, with 14 bases between the two ends. The CDR3 contains 16 residues. Germline assignment: CDR1 MNHEY and CDR2 SMNVEV (reference sequence). CDR3 coding DNA: TGTGCCAGCAGTTTAATCGTGGGAGTGGGGAACACTGAAGCTTTCTTT. Translation: CASSLIVGVGNTEAFF.

V is TRBV27 and J is TRBJ1-4; D unresolved. Per germline, CDR1 MNHEY and CDR2 SMNVEV (reference sequence). The CDR3 totals 14 residues. Trimming left V 5 bases short and J 3 bases short, with 10 bases between. The CDR3 sequence is CASSPVGANEKLFF. CDR3 coding DNA: TGTGCCAGCAGTCCCGTCGGGGCTAATGAAAAACTGTTTTTT. Full variable domain (missing parts from reference TRBV27 and TRBJ1-4): EAQVTQNPRYLITVTGKKLTVTCSQNMNHEYMSWYRQDPGLGLRQIYYSMNVEVTDKGDVPEGYKVSRKEKRNFPLILESPSPNQTSLYFCASSPVGANEKLFFGSGTQLSVL.

The chain joins TRBV4-2 to TRBJ2-3, with 9 bases that match TRBD2. After removal of 4 bases from V and 1 base from J, the junction contained 3 bases not matched to a gene. This CDR3 spans 15 amino acids. Per the germline V gene, CDR1 is LGHNA and CDR2 is YNFKEQ. CDR3 region: CASSPVAGGTDTQYF. The CDR3 region has the DNA TGTGCCAGCAGCCCTGTAGCGGGGGGCACAGATACGCAGTATTTT.

The CDR3 nucleotides are TGTGCCAGCAGTTTAATTTGGACTGGAGGGACGCAGCCCCAGCATTTT. Residues: CASSLIWTGGTQPQHF. This rearrangement joins TRBV27 to TRBJ1-5; tentatively, D is TRBD1 (5 bases). The V end lost 2 bases, the J end lost 7 bases, and 18 bases lay between the germline ends. Germline CDR1 MNHEY, CDR2 SMNVEV (reference sequence). CDR3 length equals 16 residues.

This chain joins TRBV30 and TRBJ1-4; D unclear. Per the germline V gene, CDR1 is GTSNPN and CDR2 is SVGIG (reference sequence). The CDR3 length is 13 residues. Trimming cost V 6 bases and J 0 bases, with 8 bases left between them. CDR3: CACSGTTNEKLFF. DNA for the CDR3: TGTGCCTGCTCCGGGACAACTAATGAAAAACTGTTTTTT.

The count of this clone is one. The chain carries TRBV14 and TRBJ1-6; D remains unclear. The V end lost 2 bases, the J end lost 6 bases, and 11 bases lay between the germline ends. This CDR3 is built from 15 residues. Germline CDR1 and CDR2: SGHDN and FVKESK. CDR3: CASSQSGMSNSPLHF. In nucleotides, the CDR3 is TGTGCCAGCAGCCAATCGGGGATGAGTAATTCACCCCTCCACTTT.

The chain carries TRBV7-8 and TRBJ1-1, with unresolved D. The CDR3 extends over 16 amino acids. Between the trimmed V and J ends, which lost 5 bases and 4 bases, there was a span of 20 bases. Germline CDR1 SGHVS, CDR2 FQNEAQ. The CDR3 DNA reads TGTGCCAGCAGCCCTCCGTGGGAGGCAGTTCGCACTGAAGCTTTCTTT. This translates into CASSPPWEAVRTEAFF. The full variable domain, its missing parts supplied by reference TRBV7-8 and TRBJ1-1, is GAGVSQSPRYKVAKRGQDVALRCDPISGHVSLFWYQQALGQGPEFLTYFQNEAQLDKSGLPSDRFFAERPEGSVSTLKIQRTQQEDSAVYLCASSPPWEAVRTEAFFGQGTRLTVV.

This clone has a single count. The V gene is TRBV7-9, the J gene TRBJ2-7; tentative D call: TRBD2 (6 bases). The CDR3 runs 13 residues. Trimming took 5 bases from V and 7 from J, leaving 15 bases between them. Germline CDR1 reads SEHNR; CDR2 reads FQNEAQ (reference sequence). The CDR3 sequence: CASSAPREEEQYF. The CDR3 region has the DNA TGTGCCAGCAGCGCCCCCAGGGAGGAAGAGCAGTACTTC.

J is TRBJ1-2 and V is TRBV4-1; tentatively, D is TRBD1 (6 bases). Trimming left V 3 bases short and J 3 bases short, with 11 bases between. Germline CDR1 reads MGHRA; CDR2 reads YSYEKL. The CDR3 contains 14 residues. The CDR3 loop is CASSQQGTYYGYTF. Here the CDR3 DNA reads TGCGCCAGCAGCCAGCAGGGGACGTACTATGGCTACACCTTC.

The sample holds one count of this clone. J is TRBJ1-6 and V is TRBV27; D uncertain. The V gene lost 4 bases and the J gene lost 7 bases, with 14 bases spanning the gap. The CDR3 length is 15 residues. Germline V gives CDR1 MNHEY, CDR2 SMNVEV (reference sequence). For the CDR3, the DNA is TGTGCCAGCAGTTCCCATGCGGGTCGGAATTCACCCCTCCACTTT. Translation: CASSSHAGRNSPLHF.

The table lists this clone with a count of one. Here the CDR3 DNA reads TGTGCCATCAGTGACCCCGTAAAATCTTATGGCTACACCTTC. This codes for CAISDPVKSYGYTF. The genes are TRBV10-3 and TRBJ1-2; D unresolved. Germline V lookup: CDR1 ENHRY, CDR2 SYGVKD. V was pared by 3 bases and J by 5 bases, with 13 bases between. This CDR3 contains 14 residues.

The chain combines TRBV10-3 with TRBJ2-5, with TRBD2 identical over 9 bases. Germline V gives CDR1 ENHRY, CDR2 SYGVKD. The CDR3 is 15 residues long. With V trimmed by 0 bases and J by 4 bases, 3 bases remained unmatched. CDR3 residues: CAISESKLAGETQYF. The CDR3 nucleotides read TGTGCCATCAGTGAGTCGAAACTAGCGGGAGAGACCCAGTACTTC.

This chain links TRBV6-6 with TRBJ1-1; D is perhaps TRBD1 (5 bases). V was cut by 6 bases and J by 2 bases, with 13 bases left in between. CDR3 length equals 14 residues. The germline V gene has CDR1 MNHNY and CDR2 SVGAGI (reference sequence). The CDR3 sequence: CASSQTDTNTEAFF. The CDR3 coding sequence is TGTGCCAGCAGCCAGACAGACACAAACACTGAAGCTTTCTTT.

The CDR3 coding sequence is TGTGCCAGCAGTCCCTGGGACAGGGTGGGAACCGGGGAGCTGTTTTTT. Its protein product is CASSPWDRVGTGELFF. The rearrangement links TRBV27 to TRBJ2-2, with 9 positions matching TRBD1. The CDR3 is 16 residues long. Trimming took 5 bases from V and 5 from J; bases not matched to a gene: 9. Germline assignment: CDR1 MNHEY and CDR2 SMNVEV (reference sequence).

The V gene is TRBV5-6, the J gene TRBJ2-7, with D possibly TRBD2 on 6 matching bases. Germline values: CDR1 SGHDT, CDR2 YYEEEE. V gave up 4 bases and J gave up 0 bases, with 23 bases separating them. The CDR3 has 18 residues. Here the CDR3 DNA reads TGTGCCAGCAGCACCCAAACCAGTTCGGGGAGGCCCTCCTACGAGCAGTACTTC. It encodes CASSTQTSSGRPSYEQYF.